This paragraph covers one TCR beta chain sequence. The specificity of this receptor is unknown. The sample holds no much larger clone one base away, and base qualities are not on file. The protocol used for the library was the immunoSEQ multiplex PCR assay. A mixture of 60 forward primers for TCR Vbeta segments and 13 reverse primers for TCR Jbeta segments was used in the multiplex PCR. The CDR3 region of rearranged TCR beta genes was amplified from genomic DNA with a multiplex PCR assay. The amplified TCR beta libraries were sequenced on the Illumina HiSeq System as 87-base-pair reads. Under the source paper's analysis protocol: A later analysis tallied 80 million to 95 million unique TCR beta chains across the 700 or so repertoires, and around 9.9 million of those chains were shared by two or more donors. Raw reads were error-corrected and collapsed into unique sequences by a nearest-neighbor algorithm in which closely related sequences were merged to remove PCR and sequencing errors. To assign V, D and J gene segments, CDR3 sequences were aligned to IMGT reference sequences. For a sequence to be retained, at least a six-nucleotide match to both a V gene segment and a J gene segment was required. Rearrangements were classified as productive when the CDR3 lacked stop codons and remained in frame with V and J, and all other rearrangements were classified as non-productive. Following IMGT convention, CDR3 was defined as the stretch from the second conserved V-encoded cysteine up to the conserved J-encoded phenylalanine. The earlier analysis of fewer than 700 of the donors excluded sequences that lacked an unambiguous match to a single V gene segment. An earlier analysis of several hundred of the donors called V segments functional above 56.7% productive rearrangements and segregating when the between-donor standard deviation exceeded 5%. To diagnose cytomegalovirus status from the catalog of TCR beta chain sequences, a statistical classification framework was built. A later analysis assigned V and J genes by comparing TCR nucleotide sequences with IMGT/GENE-DB human TR gene sequences. The TCRdist pipeline was used in a later analysis to assign CDR3 sequences and most-parsimonious VDJ recombination scenarios. In a later analysis, each TCR beta chain was defined by its CDR3 amino acid sequence together with its V-gene family, and reads lacking a unique V-gene family were excluded. As a way to deal with suspected cross-contamination and a sequencing artifact, a later analysis dropped nearly 600 nucleotide sequences that were highly shared and had low generation probability. In a later analysis, a clonal expansion index was calculated for each public chain from normalized within-repertoire ranks of inferred template counts. In a later analysis, generation probabilities were computed using a VDJ recombination model fitted to out-of-frame rearrangements, and the results were checked against IGoR. In a later analysis, hypergeometric tests were used to score TCR-TCR, TCR-HLA and TCR-CMV co-occurrence, with a repertoire-size bias correction applied to TCR pairs. A later analysis estimated false discovery rates by permuting HLA or CMV assignments 20 times. In a later analysis, co-occurring TCRs were grouped with DBSCAN, and TCRdist sequence similarity was added when clustering was performed within HLA-allele-positive subsets. Co-occurrence clustering excluded repertoires with fewer than 30,000 or more than 120,000 public chains, plus five with anomalous nucleotide sharing. Entries here come from immuneACCESS through TCRdb and include only in-frame sequences with V and J called. Some clones fail to appear in such tables; in the studies checked, an unresolved V gene covers under half of the shortfall, and the cause of the remainder is unknown. V and J calls plus clone size are reproduced from that table; the DNA served to infer D and trimming. This sample lists some 150,000 clones; 60% to 80% were detected once. The top ten constitute 6% to 7% of the sample.

This entry belongs to a study of cytomegalovirus exposure and HLA in healthy donors (dated by TCRdb to 2017 to 2019). About the investigation overall: An earlier analysis of 587 of the donors reported 276 Gb of sequence data and 117 million unique TCR beta sequences obtained from approximately 180 million T cells. Because of strong linkage in the cohort, five DR-DQ haplotypes were treated as single units for association and clustering. Rather than drawing on any new phenotypic data, the later analysis identified candidate immune exposures from TCR beta sequences and the way those sequences occurred across donors. In addition to the first cohort of about 650 subjects, a separate validation cohort of 130 or so different subjects was used. In a later analysis, previously published TCR beta repertoires from several hundred donors were re-analyzed and high-resolution HLA genotyping was added so that TCR occurrence patterns could be studied. All discovery cohort repertoires had been generated on a single sequencing platform. To predict cytomegalovirus infection status, the study combined high-throughput TCR immunosequencing, statistical association of individual TCRs with disease status, and machine learning. Of the 350 to 450 genotyped donors, approximately 80% fell in the genetic ancestry cluster associated with self-reported Caucasian donors. To decide whether each TCR beta V gene segment behaved as functional or pseudogenic, an earlier analysis of nearly 600 of the donors relied on high-throughput TCR beta sequencing. A later genetic analysis used genome-wide SNP genotypes for about 60% of the 666 donors, treating that subset as a discovery cohort. Class I and class II HLA loci were covered by the typing at four-digit resolution. Approximately 330 gigabases of sequencing data and roughly 81 million unique TCR sequences made up an early release that covered 500 to 700 HLA-typed donors. Donor age, sex, ethnicity and CMV serostatus were compiled together with the repertoire data. The number of donors typed differed by locus, with 629-630 for A, B, C, DRB1 and DQB1, around 500 for DQA1, approximately 580 for DPA1, and around 460 for DPB1. The study used immunosequencing to profile the T cell repertoires of approximately 690 subjects and linked those repertoires to cytomegalovirus serostatus. The study aimed to test whether cataloging public T cell receptors could reveal signatures of past pathogen exposure. Across approximately 400 genotyped donors of the cohort, an average of about 220,000 unique TCR beta nucleotide sequences per donor were sequenced, and approximately 19% of those sequences were non-productive. Beyond this particular receptor, the publication reports: When HLA alleles, especially DR and DQ, strongly co-occurred, TCR associations were difficult to assign to individual alleles. A further reported finding was that TCR beta sequences accurately predicted the HLA-A and HLA-B alleles for most subjects in the first cohort. A total of around 150 TCR beta chains were listed by the study as associated with cytomegalovirus. A later genetic analysis associated a missense DCLRE1C variant with V-gene and J-gene trimming of TCR beta chains, and an independent cohort replicated the association. In this cohort, only TCR beta chains were sequenced, and detectable features were limited by the absence of alpha or paired-chain data. Correlated functional status among segregating V segments might reflect linkage disequilibrium, but an unknown experimental factor could not be ruled out. Because counts were too low, around 17 rarely observed V segments, including chromosome 9 orphons, were left out of the earlier analysis of over 550 of the donors. Broadly in line with IMGT annotations, most TCR beta V segments showed up in productive rearrangements about 87% or about 30% of the time in an earlier analysis of 450 to 750 of the donors. While some public TCRs were present in many individuals, most TCR sequences turned up only very rarely across donors. For the cohort, immune exposure information was limited to CMV serostatus. A later analysis found that most CMV-associated TCR beta chains appeared HLA-restricted, with HLA associations seemingly driven largely by CMV exposure. The classifier was reported to diagnose cytomegalovirus status with high specificity and sensitivity in both the original and validation cohorts. According to a later analysis, parvovirus B19, influenza, CMV and Epstein-Barr virus appeared linked to several top co-occurrence clusters. Because HLA typing was unavailable for some donors at each locus, only the typed subset was used in association tests. A later analysis found that HLA-associated TCR beta chains were more clonally expanded and had lower generation probabilities than equally common non-associated chains. A later genetic analysis reported fewer N-insertions in productive TCRs among donors in an Asian-associated ancestry cluster than the roughly 700-donor mean. In a later analysis, the rate of TCR association differed among HLA loci, with DRB1 alleles having the most associated TCRs and HLA-C alleles having the fewest. Sequencing depth was assumed to be roughly uniform across donors in the presence/absence analyses, though that assumption may not hold. A few of the identified cytomegalovirus-associated TCR beta chains were confirmed in vitro to be specific for cytomegalovirus antigens. The sequencing pipeline was judged likely to have produced a cluster of highly shared sequence variants as a technical artifact. The authors suggested that the approach could potentially be extended to other disease states and immunological phenotypes. A later analysis associated about 16,000 TCR beta sequences with specific HLA alleles at a false discovery rate of 0.05.

The cohort consisted of some 730 healthy bone marrow donors. Cohort members were all nominally healthy when sampled, although unrecorded immune exposures were likely present. The donor was CMV seropositive and belonged to the group of 270 or so seropositive cohort members. A peripheral blood sample was collected from each donor, and TCR beta sequencing was performed on peripheral blood mononuclear cells. The Qiagen DNeasy Blood Extraction Kit was used to extract genomic DNA from the blood cell samples. Sequencing was done on a sample of PBMCs. This sequence originates from a man aged 40-50 years in good health and CMV-seropositive.

The DNA sequence follows: TGTGCCAGCAGTGACGGGTTTCTCCTTGAGCGGGCTTTCTTT. Protein translation: CASSDGFLLERAFF. The V gene is TRBV6-1 and the J gene is TRBJ1-1, with the D gene not confidently named. Counted from cysteine to phenylalanine, this CDR3 has 14 amino acids. Here the CDR3 DNA is all that survives: 42 bases in frame from base 1. V was cut back by 3 bases and J by 11 bases, leaving a gap of 19 bases between them. Via the germline V gene, CDR1 is MNHNS and CDR2 SASEGT.